The 4 T cell receptor beta chains below all came from one sample that was sequenced in a study of CD8 T cells in Susac syndrome. Random hexamers were used to reverse transcribe the RNA input (about 0.45 to 1 ug). TCRdb re-analysed the immunoSEQ multiplex PCR reads in MiXCR, keeping a single row per CDR3 protein. The sample holds roughly 50,000 distinct CDR3 sequences, roughly 93% seen once. The specimen sequenced was CD8+ T cells from PBMCs. These receptors all come from a human donor in good health.

J is TRBJ1-1 and V is TRBV9; D gene uncertain. CDR3 length: 14 amino acids. Germline V lookup: CDR1 SGDLS, CDR2 YYNGEE. The V end was cut by 5 bases, the J end by 4 bases, with 15 bases between. CDR3 nucleotide sequence: TGTGCCAGCAGTCTAACTACGGGGAGCACTGAAGCTTTCTTT. It yields the protein CASSLTTGSTEAFF.

The chain joins TRBV28 to TRBJ2-7; 7 bases agree with TRBD1. The germline CDR1 and CDR2 sequences are MDHEN and SYDVKM. This CDR3 has 15 amino acids. J lost 0 bases, V lost 2 bases, and 4 bases had no gene match. DNA for the CDR3: TGTGCCAGCAGTTTAGGGACAGCCGACTCCTACGAGCAGTACTTC. Its translation: CASSLGTADSYEQYF. Full variable domain (remainder filled in from reference TRBV28 and TRBJ2-7): DVKVTQSSRYLVKRTGEKVFLECVQDMDHENMFWYRQDPGLGLRLIYFSYDVKMKEKGDIPEGYSVSREKKERFSLILESASTNQTSMYLCASSLGTADSYEQYFGPGTRLTVT.

V and J are TRBV23-1 and TRBJ2-5, with D possibly TRBD1 on 6 matching bases. TRBV23-1 is treated as an ORF (open reading frame) with a function not yet certain. Trimming removed 4 bases from V and 10 bases from J, with 19 bases in between. The CDR3 consists of 14 residues. As DNA, the CDR3 is TGCGCCAGCAGTCGCTACAGGGAGCGGAGAGACCAGTACTTC. Its protein product is CASSRYRERRDQYF.

The rearrangement links TRBV3-1 to TRBJ2-2; D gene unclear. There are 15 residues in the CDR3. The germline gives CDR1 LGHDT, CDR2 YNNKEL (reference sequence). Trimming cost V 0 bases and J 7 bases, with 12 bases left between them. The DNA of the CDR3 is TGTGCCAGCAGCCAAGATCGCCCGGCGTTCGGGGAGCTGTTTTTT. Translation: CASSQDRPAFGELFF.